Shown below are 14 T cell receptor beta chains from a single sample sequenced in a study of blood T cell repertoires in COVID-19. The method was immunoSEQ multiplex PCR; TCRdb's version includes in-frame clones alone and lacks a portion of them. The data contain around 170,000 clones, 80% to 85% of them singletons. Sequencing input: peripheral blood. The receptors derive from a woman aged 55 to 70 with acute or convalescent COVID-19.

This clone was observed once. The chain has TRBV11-2 and TRBJ2-1; 7 bases fit TRBD2. The CDR3 consists of 17 residues. Germline CDR1 SGHAT, CDR2 FQNNGV. V trimming: 0 bases; J trimming: 12 bases; junction bases outside the gene matches: 17. The CDR3 coding sequence is TGTGCCAGCAGCTTAGATTGGTCGCTAGCGGAAACCCGAGGGCAGTTCTTC. Amino acid sequence: CASSLDWSLAETRGQFF.

In nucleotides, the CDR3 is TGTGCCAGCAGCTTCGAGAGGTCTGGGGCCAACGTCCTGACTTTC. This encodes CASSFERSGANVLTF. This chain connects TRBV5-4 to TRBJ2-6; no reliable D call. The germline gives CDR1 SGHNT, CDR2 YYREEE (reference sequence). CDR3 length: 15 amino acids. V lost 2 bases, J lost 1 base, and 7 bases lay in between.

In its sample, this clone was seen a few times. The chain combines TRBV7-3 with TRBJ1-1; 7 positions match TRBD1. The CDR3 has 13 residues. V lost 5 bases and J lost 5; bases outside the gene matches: 5. Germline CDR1 and CDR2: SGHTA and FQGTGA. The CDR3 DNA is TGTGCCAGCAGCATCACGACAGGGACTGAAGCTTTCTTT. Amino acid sequence: CASSITTGTEAFF.

The chain couples TRBV24-1 to TRBJ2-1, with D possibly being TRBD2 (5 bases). The V and J ends lost 1 base and 5 bases respectively, with 17 bases between them. The CDR3 runs to 17 residues. Per the germline V gene, CDR1 is KGHDR and CDR2 is SFDVKD. CDR3 loop: CATSDFPRLPGNNEQFF. In DNA form, the CDR3 reads TGTGCCACCAGTGATTTCCCTAGGCTTCCGGGGAACAATGAGCAGTTCTTC.

This chain joins TRBV3-1 (or the pseudogene TRBV3-2) and TRBJ1-2; D gene uncertain. Germline assignment: CDR1 LGHDT and CDR2 YNNKEL (reference sequence). V was pared by 4 bases and J by 3 bases, with 9 bases between. This CDR3 contains 13 residues. CDR3 amino acids: CASSPRRDYGYTF. The CDR3, as DNA: TGTGCCAGCAGCCCCCGACGGGACTATGGCTACACCTTC.

This chain links TRBV7-2 with TRBJ1-2, with a tentative D call TRBD1 (5 bases). This CDR3 is 16 amino acids long. Germline V CDR1 and CDR2: SGHTA, FQGNSA. Trimming shortened V by 5 bases and J by 8 bases, and 24 bases separated the two germline ends. Here the CDR3 reads CASSTFNPRQFGGYTF. CDR3 bases: TGTGCCAGCAGCACTTTCAATCCCCGACAGTTCGGCGGCTACACCTTC.

About this clone itself: A read error may account for a junction end that differs from germline. The chain links TRBV7-7 to TRBJ2-5, with 9 nucleotides matching TRBD2. Germline-derived CDR1 and CDR2 are SSHAT and FNYEAQ (reference sequence). CDR3 length: 17 residues. CDR3 residues: CASSLALGGGAGETQYF. The CDR3 DNA sequence: TGTGCTAGCAGCTTAGCGCTGGGCGGGGGGGCCGGAGAGACCCAGTACTTC.

This chain connects TRBV5-1 to TRBJ2-3, with TRBD2 matching 7 bases. The germline V gene has CDR1 SGHRS and CDR2 YFSETQ. Losses at the gene ends were 4 bases for V and 2 bases for J; bases not matched to a gene: 4. The CDR3 loop spans 14 amino acids. In DNA, the CDR3 is TGCGCCAGCAGCCCCGGGACTAACACAGATACGCAGTATTTT. Translated: CASSPGTNTDTQYF.

This rearrangement joins TRBV9 to TRBJ1-4; a weak D match, TRBD1 (6 bases). Germline V CDR1 and CDR2: SGDLS, YYNGEE. The CDR3 has 14 residues. V lost 4 bases to trimming and J lost 8 bases, with 15 bases between them. The CDR3 spells CASSPRQVFEKLFF. The CDR3 nucleotides are TGTGCCAGCAGCCCCCGACAGGTTTTCGAAAAACTGTTTTTT.

The V and J genes are TRBV2 and TRBJ1-2, with TRBD1 matching 9 bases. Germline CDR1 reads SNHLY; CDR2 reads FYNNEI. J was trimmed by 2 bases and V by 4 bases; bases with no gene match: 8. CDR3 length: 16 residues. This chain's CDR3 is CASSVGTGLPNYGYTF. CDR3 bases: TGTGCCAGCAGTGTGGGGACAGGGCTCCCCAACTATGGCTACACCTTC. Variable domain in full (rest from reference TRBV2 and TRBJ1-2): EPEVTQTPSHQVTQMGQEVILRCVPISNHLYFYWYRQILGQKVEFLVSFYNNEISEKSEIFDDQFSVERPDGSNFTLKIRSTKLEDSAMYFCASSVGTGLPNYGYTFGSGTRLTVV.

This clone was found a few times. This sequence joins TRBV7-2 and TRBJ1-2; no clear D. V dropped 5 bases and J dropped 4 bases, with 14 bases sitting between them. The CDR3 has 14 amino acids. Germline V gene data show CDR1 as SGHTA and CDR2 as FQGNSA. This CDR3 reads CASSPLSLSYGYTF. As DNA, the CDR3 is TGTGCCAGCAGCCCCCTATCTTTGAGCTATGGCTACACCTTC. Variable domain in full (rest from reference TRBV7-2 and TRBJ1-2): GAGVSQSPSNKVTEKGKDVELRCDPISGHTALYWYRQSLGQGLEFLIYFQGNSAPDKSGLPSDRFSAERTGGSVSTLTIQRTQQEDSAVYLCASSPLSLSYGYTFGSGTRLTVV.

This chain links TRBV7-8 with TRBJ1-6; 8 bases are a match to TRBD1. The CDR3 length is 15 residues. V shed 4 bases, J shed 7 bases, and the junction held 6 bases outside the gene matches. Germline CDR1 SGHVS, CDR2 FQNEAQ. This chain's CDR3 is CASSSRGQDNSPLHF. DNA of the CDR3: TGTGCCAGCAGCTCCAGGGGGCAGGACAATTCACCCCTCCACTTT.

This chain links TRBV19 with TRBJ1-2; 10 bases line up with TRBD1. This CDR3 spans 15 amino acids. With V trimmed by 7 bases and J by 0 bases, 5 bases remained unmatched. Germline V gene sequence: CDR1 LNHDA, CDR2 SQIVND (reference sequence). For the CDR3, the DNA is TGTGCCAGTACCGGGACAGGGGAGGCTAACTATGGCTACACCTTC. Protein sequence: CASTGTGEANYGYTF.

This clone was detected once. V is TRBV5-4 and J is TRBJ1-1; D possibly corresponds to TRBD1 (5 bases). Germline V gene data show CDR1 as SGHNT and CDR2 as YYREEE (reference sequence). The CDR3 length is 15 residues. V was clipped by 3 bases and J by 6 bases, with 18 bases between them. The CDR3 DNA follows: TGTGCCAGCAGCTCCGGGGGAGGCAAGATCGCTGAAGCTTTCTTT. Translation: CASSSGGGKIAEAFF.